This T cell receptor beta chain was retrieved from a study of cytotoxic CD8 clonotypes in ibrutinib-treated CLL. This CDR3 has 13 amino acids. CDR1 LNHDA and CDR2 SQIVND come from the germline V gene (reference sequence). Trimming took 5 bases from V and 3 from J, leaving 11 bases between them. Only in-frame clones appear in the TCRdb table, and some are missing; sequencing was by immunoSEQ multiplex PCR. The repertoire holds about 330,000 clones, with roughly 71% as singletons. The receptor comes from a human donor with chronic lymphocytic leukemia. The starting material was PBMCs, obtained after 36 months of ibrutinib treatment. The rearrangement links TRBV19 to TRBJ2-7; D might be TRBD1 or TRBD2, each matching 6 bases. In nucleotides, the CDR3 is TGTGCCAGTAGTTCGGGGGCCCTCTACGAGCAGTACTTC. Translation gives CASSSGALYEQYF. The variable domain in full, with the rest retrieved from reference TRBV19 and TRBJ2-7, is DGGITQSPKYLFRKEGQNVTLSCEQNLNHDAMYWYRQDPGQGLRLIYYSQIVNDFQKGDIAEGYSVSREKKESFPLTVTSAQKNPTAFYLCASSSGALYEQYFGPGTRLTVT.